The rows below give T cell receptor beta chains drawn from one sample of a study of OX40 agonist ivuxolimab in advanced cancers. Some clones are missing from TCRdb's copy, which holds only in-frame ones; the method was immunoSEQ multiplex PCR. In the table there are about 110,000 clones, 90% of which are singletons. Sequencing was performed on CD4+ or CD8+ T cells sorted from blood, taken in a trial of the OX40 agonist ivuxolimab. These receptors originate from an adult with an advanced solid tumor such as melanoma, head and neck, liver or kidney cancer. Each CDR3 is given with its conserved first and last residue. Fields, in order: clone size, D gene, J gene, V gene, CDR3 protein, CDR3 DNA. The D gene is left open where the match is weak. The size of a clone is reported for some rows only, either as once, few or many, or as a class for expanded clones.

clone size: .; D gene: .; J gene: TRBJ1-1; V gene: TRBV28; CDR3 protein: CASSSTSGGPTEAFF; CDR3 DNA: TGTGCCAGCAGTTCCACTTCCGGGGGCCCAACTGAAGCTTTCTTT
clone size: .; D gene: .; J gene: TRBJ1-4; V gene: TRBV6-1; CDR3 protein: CASSEGGTLEKLFF; CDR3 DNA: TGTGCCAGCAGTGAAGGGGGGACACTAGAAAAACTGTTTTTT
clone size: .; D gene: .; J gene: TRBJ2-7; V gene: TRBV7-2; CDR3 protein: CASSLAGLSYEQYF; CDR3 DNA: TGTGCCAGCAGCTTAGCAGGCTTATCCTACGAGCAGTACTTC
clone size: once; D gene: TRBD2; J gene: TRBJ2-1; V gene: TRBV29-1; CDR3 protein: CSAAMGAGGDGNEQFF; CDR3 DNA: TGCAGCGCCGCAATGGGGGCGGGGGGAGACGGAAATGAGCAGTTCTTC
clone size: .; D gene: .; J gene: TRBJ1-1; V gene: TRBV7-2; CDR3 protein: CASSLVDGSYTEAFF; CDR3 DNA: TGTGCCAGCAGCTTAGTGGACGGGAGCTACACTGAAGCTTTCTTT
clone size: few; D gene: TRBD2; J gene: TRBJ2-5; V gene: TRBV5-1; CDR3 protein: CASSLGLLSSGGQETQYF; CDR3 DNA: TGCGCCAGCAGCTTGGGGCTGTTGTCTAGCGGGGGCCAAGAGACCCAGTACTTC
clone size: .; D gene: .; J gene: TRBJ1-1; V gene: TRBV29-1; CDR3 protein: CSVVSHRGTEAFF; CDR3 DNA: TGCAGCGTTGTATCTCACCGGGGCACTGAAGCTTTCTTT
clone size: .; D gene: .; J gene: TRBJ2-5; V gene: TRBV11-2; CDR3 protein: CASAAGLAETQYF; CDR3 DNA: TGTGCCAGCGCGGCAGGGCTTGCAGAGACCCAGTACTTC
clone size: .; D gene: .; J gene: TRBJ1-2; V gene: TRBV15; CDR3 protein: CATSRGRPGGMGYTF; CDR3 DNA: TGTGCCACCAGCAGAGGGCGCCCGGGGGGGATGGGCTACACCTTC
clone size: .; D gene: .; J gene: TRBJ2-2; V gene: TRBV18; CDR3 protein: CASSPGTGELFF; CDR3 DNA: TGTGCCAGCTCTCCTGGCACCGGGGAGCTGTTTTTT
clone size: .; D gene: TRBD1; J gene: TRBJ1-6; V gene: TRBV5-1; CDR3 protein: CASSPGQGWNSPLHF; CDR3 DNA: TGCGCCAGCAGCCCTGGACAGGGGTGGAATTCACCCCTCCACTTT
clone size: .; D gene: TRBD1; J gene: TRBJ2-7; V gene: TRBV5-5; CDR3 protein: CASSLGWTGSGEQYF; CDR3 DNA: TGTGCCAGCAGCCTTGGGTGGACAGGTAGTGGCGAGCAGTACTTC
clone size: .; D gene: .; J gene: TRBJ1-1; V gene: TRBV28; CDR3 protein: CASTEGREAFF; CDR3 DNA: TGTGCCAGCACTGAGGGCAGGGAAGCTTTCTTT
clone size: .; D gene: .; J gene: TRBJ1-2; V gene: TRBV5-4; CDR3 protein: CASSFTGNNGYTF; CDR3 DNA: TGTGCCAGCAGCTTCACAGGGAATAATGGCTACACCTTC
clone size: .; D gene: .; J gene: TRBJ2-7; V gene: TRBV6-5; CDR3 protein: CARGSENYEQYF; CDR3 DNA: TGTGCCAGGGGGAGCGAAAACTACGAGCAGTACTTC
clone size: .; D gene: TRBD2; J gene: TRBJ2-7; V gene: TRBV7-9; CDR3 protein: CASSWTSGVVEQYF; CDR3 DNA: TGTGCCAGCAGTTGGACTAGCGGGGTGGTAGAGCAGTACTTC
clone size: once; D gene: TRBD1; J gene: TRBJ1-4; V gene: TRBV5-4; CDR3 protein: CASSLLGQGTNEKLFF; CDR3 DNA: TGTGCCAGCAGCTTACTGGGACAGGGAACTAATGAAAAACTGTTTTTT
clone size: .; D gene: .; J gene: TRBJ2-4; V gene: TRBV14; CDR3 protein: CASSQAGLAKNIQYF; CDR3 DNA: TGTGCCAGCAGCCAAGCAGGTCTAGCCAAAAACATTCAGTACTTC
clone size: .; D gene: TRBD2; J gene: TRBJ2-3; V gene: TRBV5-1; CDR3 protein: CASSITGGGAPDTQYF; CDR3 DNA: TGCGCCAGCAGCATCACGGGCGGGGGGGCTCCAGATACGCAGTATTTT
clone size: .; D gene: .; J gene: TRBJ2-4; V gene: TRBV20-1; CDR3 protein: CSARGLSLGF; CDR3 DNA: TGCAGTGCCAGGGGACTATCCTTGGGCTTC
clone size: few; D gene: .; J gene: TRBJ1-2; V gene: TRBV29-1; CDR3 protein: CSVLGSDGYTF; CDR3 DNA: TGCAGCGTTTTGGGTTCTGATGGCTACACCTTC
clone size: .; D gene: TRBD1; J gene: TRBJ2-1; V gene: TRBV7-9; CDR3 protein: CASSSRGQPYNEQFF; CDR3 DNA: TGTGCCAGCAGCTCGAGGGGACAGCCCTACAATGAGCAGTTCTTC
clone size: .; D gene: .; J gene: TRBJ2-7; V gene: TRBV7-2; CDR3 protein: CASSTSSDYEQYF; CDR3 DNA: TGTGCCAGCAGCACTAGCAGTGACTACGAGCAGTACTTC
clone size: .; D gene: .; J gene: TRBJ1-5; V gene: TRBV11-2; CDR3 protein: CASSLGADSNQPQHF; CDR3 DNA: TGTGCCAGCAGCTTAGGGGCCGATAGCAATCAGCCCCAGCATTTT
clone size: few; D gene: TRBD2; J gene: TRBJ2-3; V gene: TRBV4-3; CDR3 protein: CASSQILAGGLSTDTQYF; CDR3 DNA: TGCGCCAGCAGCCAAATATTGGCGGGGGGCTTAAGCACAGATACGCAGTATTTT
clone size: .; D gene: .; J gene: TRBJ1-5; V gene: TRBV5-8; CDR3 protein: CASSLGQLSGGNQPQHF; CDR3 DNA: TGTGCCAGCAGCTTGGGACAGCTCTCGGGGGGCAATCAGCCCCAGCATTTT
clone size: .; D gene: .; J gene: TRBJ1-2; V gene: TRBV28; CDR3 protein: CASIYPAGGAGYTF; CDR3 DNA: TGTGCCAGCATTTACCCCGCGGGAGGGGCCGGCTACACCTTC
clone size: .; D gene: TRBD1; J gene: TRBJ1-5; V gene: TRBV19; CDR3 protein: CASSIDREPNQPQHF; CDR3 DNA: TGTGCCAGTAGTATTGACAGGGAGCCCAATCAGCCCCAGCATTTT
clone size: .; D gene: .; J gene: TRBJ2-3; V gene: TRBV15; CDR3 protein: CATSREPSTDTQYF; CDR3 DNA: TGTGCCACCAGCAGGGAACCTAGCACAGATACGCAGTATTTT
clone size: .; D gene: .; J gene: TRBJ2-1; V gene: TRBV30; CDR3 protein: CAWRRRGTYNEQFF; CDR3 DNA: TGTGCCTGGAGGAGGAGGGGTACGTACAATGAGCAGTTCTTC
clone size: .; D gene: .; J gene: TRBJ1-2; V gene: TRBV23-1; CDR3 protein: CASSHFRTKTNYGYTF; CDR3 DNA: TGCGCCAGCAGTCATTTCAGGACAAAAACAAACTATGGCTACACCTTC
clone size: .; D gene: TRBD2; J gene: TRBJ2-1; V gene: TRBV14; CDR3 protein: CASSQRLAAYNEQFF; CDR3 DNA: TGTGCCAGCAGCCAGAGGCTAGCGGCCTACAATGAGCAGTTCTTC
clone size: .; D gene: TRBD1; J gene: TRBJ1-3; V gene: TRBV5-1; CDR3 protein: CASSSVPGQGRNTIYF; CDR3 DNA: TGCGCCAGCAGCTCAGTACCTGGACAGGGTCGAAACACCATATATTTT
clone size: .; D gene: TRBD2; J gene: TRBJ2-7; V gene: TRBV27; CDR3 protein: CASSLRTSGGWEQYF; CDR3 DNA: TGTGCCAGCAGTCTCCGGACTAGCGGGGGTTGGGAGCAGTACTTC
clone size: .; D gene: .; J gene: TRBJ2-5; V gene: TRBV5-4; CDR3 protein: CASSLRGEETQYF; CDR3 DNA: TGTGCCAGCAGCTTGCGGGGAGAAGAGACCCAGTACTTC
clone size: .; D gene: .; J gene: TRBJ2-5; V gene: TRBV11-2; CDR3 protein: CASSLGFETQYF; CDR3 DNA: TGTGCCAGCAGCTTAGGGTTCGAGACCCAGTACTTC
clone size: .; D gene: .; J gene: TRBJ1-4; V gene: TRBV2; CDR3 protein: CASTHPGGNEKLFF; CDR3 DNA: TGTGCCAGCACTCACCCCGGGGGGAATGAAAAACTGTTTTTT
clone size: .; D gene: .; J gene: TRBJ1-4; V gene: TRBV19; CDR3 protein: CASSIWGAFLANEKLFF; CDR3 DNA: TGTGCCAGTAGTATTTGGGGGGCCTTCTTAGCTAATGAAAAACTGTTTTTT
clone size: once; D gene: .; J gene: TRBJ2-2; V gene: TRBV29-1; CDR3 protein: CSVEGRQGGELFF; CDR3 DNA: TGCAGCGTTGAAGGGAGGCAGGGCGGGGAGCTGTTTTTT
clone size: .; D gene: .; J gene: TRBJ2-7; V gene: TRBV6-5; CDR3 protein: CASSPGRDLREQYF; CDR3 DNA: TGTGCCAGCAGCCCGGGACGCGACCTACGAGAGCAGTACTTC
clone size: .; D gene: .; J gene: TRBJ2-3; V gene: TRBV19; CDR3 protein: CATWGDSTDTQYF; CDR3 DNA: TGTGCCACATGGGGGGACTCCACAGATACGCAGTATTTT
clone size: .; D gene: .; J gene: TRBJ2-2; V gene: TRBV6-1; CDR3 protein: CASSEPTRLTGELFF; CDR3 DNA: TGTGCCAGCAGTGAACCGACTAGACTCACCGGGGAGCTGTTTTTT
clone size: .; D gene: .; J gene: TRBJ2-1; V gene: TRBV7-3; CDR3 protein: CASSQGGSSYNEQFF; CDR3 DNA: TGTGCCAGCAGCCAAGGGGGGAGCTCCTACAATGAGCAGTTCTTC
clone size: once; D gene: .; J gene: TRBJ1-3; V gene: TRBV9; CDR3 protein: CASSATGSGNTIYF; CDR3 DNA: TGTGCCAGCAGCGCAACAGGGTCTGGAAACACCATATATTTT
clone size: .; D gene: .; J gene: TRBJ1-4; V gene: TRBV27; CDR3 protein: CASSWAGARKEKLFF; CDR3 DNA: TGTGCCAGCAGTTGGGCTGGGGCCCGCAAGGAAAAACTGTTTTTT
clone size: .; D gene: .; J gene: TRBJ1-4; V gene: TRBV2; CDR3 protein: CASSPQGLGEKLFF; CDR3 DNA: TGTGCCAGCAGCCCCCAGGGGCTGGGTGAAAAACTGTTTTTT
clone size: .; D gene: .; J gene: TRBJ2-1; V gene: TRBV28; CDR3 protein: CASSFYLAIEQFF; CDR3 DNA: TGTGCCAGCAGTTTCTACCTAGCAATTGAGCAGTTCTTC